This T cell receptor beta chain is drawn from a study of identifying expanded T cells in peripheral blood. Germline loops: CDR1 SEHNR, CDR2 FQNEAQ (reference sequence). V dropped 5 bases and J dropped 0 bases, with 19 bases sitting between them. This CDR3 is built from 17 residues. TCRdb's table, derived via immunoSEQ multiplex PCR, lists solely in-frame clones and lacks some. This sample yields 81,000 or so clones, of which around 84% are seen a single time; about 18% belongs to the top ten. What was sequenced was blood. The clonotype comes from a person between 18 and 70 years old in good health. V gene TRBV7-9 combines with J gene TRBJ1-1; D not resolved. In nucleotides, the CDR3 is TGTGCCAGCAGCCCCCGGGCCCGGGGTTCCGTGAACACTGAAGCTTTCTTT. Its protein product is CASSPRARGSVNTEAFF. The full variable domain, in which reference TRBV7-9 and TRBJ1-1 provide the parts outside the CDR3, is DTGVSQNPRHKITKRGQNVTFRCDPISEHNRLYWYRQTLGQGPEFLTYFQNEAQLEKSRLLSDRFSAERPKGSFSTLEIQRTEQGDSAMYLCASSPRARGSVNTEAFFGQGTRLTVV.